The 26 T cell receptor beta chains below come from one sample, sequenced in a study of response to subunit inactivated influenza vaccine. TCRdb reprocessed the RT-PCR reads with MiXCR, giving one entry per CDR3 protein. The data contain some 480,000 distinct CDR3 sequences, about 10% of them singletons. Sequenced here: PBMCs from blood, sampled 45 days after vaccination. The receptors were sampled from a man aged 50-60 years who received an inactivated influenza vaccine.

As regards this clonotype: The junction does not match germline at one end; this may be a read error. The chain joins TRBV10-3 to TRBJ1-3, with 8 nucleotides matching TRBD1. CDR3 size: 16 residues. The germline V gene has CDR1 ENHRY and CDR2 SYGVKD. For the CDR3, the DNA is TGTGCCATCAGTGAGAGGTCAGGGGGCGCTGGAAACACCATATCTTTT. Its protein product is CAISERSGGAGNTISF.

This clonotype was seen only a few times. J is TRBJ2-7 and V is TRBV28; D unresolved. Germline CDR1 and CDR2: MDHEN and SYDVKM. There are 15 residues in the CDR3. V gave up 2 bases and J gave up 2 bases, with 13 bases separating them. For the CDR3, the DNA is TGTGCCAGCAGTTTAGGGCAGGTGGGTCCCTACGAGCAGTACTTC. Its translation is CASSLGQVGPYEQYF.

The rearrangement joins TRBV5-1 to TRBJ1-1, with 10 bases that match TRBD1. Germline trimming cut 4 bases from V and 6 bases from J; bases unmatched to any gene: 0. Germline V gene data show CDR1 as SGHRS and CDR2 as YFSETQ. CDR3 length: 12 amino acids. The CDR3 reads CASSGQGAEAFF. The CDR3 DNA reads TGCGCCAGCAGCGGACAGGGGGCTGAAGCTTTCTTT.

The CDR3: CAISDLAGAGYEQYF. In nucleotides, the CDR3 is TGTGCCATCAGTGATCTAGCGGGAGCGGGGTACGAGCAGTACTTC. The chain couples TRBV10-3 to TRBJ2-7, with 10 bases aligning to TRBD2. Germline loops: CDR1 ENHRY, CDR2 SYGVKD. V was clipped by 3 bases and J by 4 bases; unmatched bases: 6. CDR3 length equals 15 residues.

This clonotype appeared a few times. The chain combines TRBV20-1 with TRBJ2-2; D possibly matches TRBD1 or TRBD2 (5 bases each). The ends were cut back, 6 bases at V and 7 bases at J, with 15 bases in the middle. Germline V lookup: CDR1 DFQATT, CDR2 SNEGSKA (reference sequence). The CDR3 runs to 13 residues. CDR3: CSAAGTKVGELFF. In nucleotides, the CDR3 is TGCAGTGCAGCCGGGACCAAGGTCGGGGAGCTGTTTTTT.

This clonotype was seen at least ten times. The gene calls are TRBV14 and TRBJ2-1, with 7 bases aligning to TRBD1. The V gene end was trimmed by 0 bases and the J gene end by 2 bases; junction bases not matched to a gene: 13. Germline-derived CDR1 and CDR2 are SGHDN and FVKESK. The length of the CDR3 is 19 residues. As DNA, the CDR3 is TGTGCCAGCAGCCAAGAGGGGACAGTGCGGACCCATACCTACAATGAGCAGTTCTTC. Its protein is CASSQEGTVRTHTYNEQFF.

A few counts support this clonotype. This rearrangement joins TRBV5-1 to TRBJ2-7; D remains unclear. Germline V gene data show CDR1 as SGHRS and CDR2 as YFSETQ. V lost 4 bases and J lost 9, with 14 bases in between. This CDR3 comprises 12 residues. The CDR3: CASSPEVRRQYF. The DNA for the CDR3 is TGCGCCAGCAGCCCCGAGGTCAGAAGGCAGTACTTC.

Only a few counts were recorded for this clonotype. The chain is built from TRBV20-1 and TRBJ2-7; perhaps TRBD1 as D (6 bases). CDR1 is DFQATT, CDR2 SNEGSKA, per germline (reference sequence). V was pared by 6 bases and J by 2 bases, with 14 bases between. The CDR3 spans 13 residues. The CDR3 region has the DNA TGCAGTGCGGTGGGGACACCAACCTACGAGCAGTACTTC. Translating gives CSAVGTPTYEQYF.

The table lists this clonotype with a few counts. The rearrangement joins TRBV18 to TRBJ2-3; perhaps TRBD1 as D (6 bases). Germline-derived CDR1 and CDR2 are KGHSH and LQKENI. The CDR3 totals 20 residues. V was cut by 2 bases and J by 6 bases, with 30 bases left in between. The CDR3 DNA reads TGTGCCAGCTCACCAGATACCCAGCCCATCAGGGGACGTTCCTCTGATACGCAGTATTTT. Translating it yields CASSPDTQPIRGRSSDTQYF.

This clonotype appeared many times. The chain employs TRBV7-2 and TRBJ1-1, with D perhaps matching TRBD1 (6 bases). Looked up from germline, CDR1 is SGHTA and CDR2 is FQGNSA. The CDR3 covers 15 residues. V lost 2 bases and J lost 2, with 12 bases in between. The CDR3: CASSLRDIINTEAFF. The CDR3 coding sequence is TGTGCCAGCAGCTTAAGGGACATAATTAACACTGAAGCTTTCTTT.

The CDR3 DNA reads as TGTGCCAGCAGCTTAAGTCGGGCGAACACTGAAGCTTTCTTT. It codes for CASSLSRANTEAFF. The chain uses TRBV7-2 and TRBJ1-1; D is undetermined. CDR3 length: 14 amino acids. Germline CDR1 reads SGHTA; CDR2 reads FQGNSA. Trimming took off 2 bases at V and 1 base at J, with 8 bases between the two ends.

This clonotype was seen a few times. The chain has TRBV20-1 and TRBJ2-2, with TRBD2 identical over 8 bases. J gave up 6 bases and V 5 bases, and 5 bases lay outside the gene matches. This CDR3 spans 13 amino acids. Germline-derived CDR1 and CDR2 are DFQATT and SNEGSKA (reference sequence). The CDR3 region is CSARLALSGELFF. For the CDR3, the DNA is TGCAGTGCTCGACTAGCGCTTTCCGGGGAGCTGTTTTTT.

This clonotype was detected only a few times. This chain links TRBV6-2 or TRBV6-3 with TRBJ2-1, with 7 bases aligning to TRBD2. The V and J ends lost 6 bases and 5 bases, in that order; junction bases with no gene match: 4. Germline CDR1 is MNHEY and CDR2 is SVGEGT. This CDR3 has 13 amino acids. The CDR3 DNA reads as TGTGCCAGCAGCGCCCGGGGGGACAATGAGCAGTTCTTC. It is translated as CASSARGDNEQFF.

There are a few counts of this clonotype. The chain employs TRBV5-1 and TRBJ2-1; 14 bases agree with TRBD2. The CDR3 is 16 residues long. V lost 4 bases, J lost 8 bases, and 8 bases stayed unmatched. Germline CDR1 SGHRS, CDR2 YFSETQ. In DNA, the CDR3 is TGCGCCAGCAGCACTGGGACTAGCGGGAGCCCGCATGAGCAGTTCTTC. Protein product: CASSTGTSGSPHEQFF.

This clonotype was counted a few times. CDR3 amino acids: CASRRDGQSSYEQYF. CDR3 nucleotides: TGCGCCAGCAGACGGGACGGACAGAGCTCCTACGAGCAGTACTTC. This sequence joins TRBV5-1 and TRBJ2-7, with D maybe TRBD1 (6 bases). CDR1 and CDR2 from the germline V gene are SGHRS and YFSETQ. The germline V and J ends were trimmed by 5 bases and 0 bases, with 15 bases remaining between them. This CDR3 is 15 amino acids long.

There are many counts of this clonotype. In DNA form, the CDR3 reads TGTGCCAGCAGGGCCGACAGGGCAGGCACTGAAGCTTTCTTT. It specifies CASRADRAGTEAFF. The chain employs TRBV7-9 and TRBJ1-1, with 7 bases that match TRBD1. The CDR3 extends over 14 amino acids. J lost 4 bases, V lost 6 bases, and 8 bases had no gene match. Germline-derived CDR1 and CDR2 are SEHNR and FQNEAQ (reference sequence).

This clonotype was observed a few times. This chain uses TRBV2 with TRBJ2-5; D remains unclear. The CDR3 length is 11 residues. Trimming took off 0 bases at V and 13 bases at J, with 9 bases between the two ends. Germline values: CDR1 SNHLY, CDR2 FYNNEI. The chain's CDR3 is CASSEARRLYF. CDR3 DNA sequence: TGTGCCAGCAGTGAAGCTCGCCGGCTGTACTTC.

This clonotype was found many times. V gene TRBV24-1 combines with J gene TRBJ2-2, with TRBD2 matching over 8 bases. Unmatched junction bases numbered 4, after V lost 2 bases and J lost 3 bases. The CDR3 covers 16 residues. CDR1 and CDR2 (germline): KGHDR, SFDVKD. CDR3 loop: CATSDSRAGDTGELFF. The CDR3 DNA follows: TGTGCCACCAGTGATTCCCGAGCGGGGGACACCGGGGAGCTGTTTTTT.

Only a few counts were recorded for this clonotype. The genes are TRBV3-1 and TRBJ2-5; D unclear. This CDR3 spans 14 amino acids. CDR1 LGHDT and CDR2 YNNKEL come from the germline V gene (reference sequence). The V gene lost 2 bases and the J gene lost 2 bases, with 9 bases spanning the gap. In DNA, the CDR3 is TGTGCCAGCAGCCAAAGGACCGCGCAAGAGACCCAGTACTTC. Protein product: CASSQRTAQETQYF.

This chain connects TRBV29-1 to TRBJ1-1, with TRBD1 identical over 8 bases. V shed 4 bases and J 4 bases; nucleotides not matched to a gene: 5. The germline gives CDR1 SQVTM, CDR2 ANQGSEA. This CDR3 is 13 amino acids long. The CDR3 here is CSVGDRGVTEAFF. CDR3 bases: TGCAGCGTTGGCGACAGGGGTGTCACTGAAGCTTTCTTT.

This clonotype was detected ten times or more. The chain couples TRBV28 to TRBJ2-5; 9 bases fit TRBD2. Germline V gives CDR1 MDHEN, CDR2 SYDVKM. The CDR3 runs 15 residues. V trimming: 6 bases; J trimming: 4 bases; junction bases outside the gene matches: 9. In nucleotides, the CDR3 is TGTGCCAGCAGCCCCGGGCTAGCGGGGAGAGAGACCCAGTACTTC. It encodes CASSPGLAGRETQYF.

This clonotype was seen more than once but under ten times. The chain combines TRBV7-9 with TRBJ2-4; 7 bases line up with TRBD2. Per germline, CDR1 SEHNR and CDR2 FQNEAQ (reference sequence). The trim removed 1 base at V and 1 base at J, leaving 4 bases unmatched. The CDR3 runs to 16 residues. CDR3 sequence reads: CASSLVKLAAKNIQYF. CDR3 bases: TGTGCCAGCAGCTTAGTGAAACTAGCGGCCAAAAACATTCAGTACTTC.

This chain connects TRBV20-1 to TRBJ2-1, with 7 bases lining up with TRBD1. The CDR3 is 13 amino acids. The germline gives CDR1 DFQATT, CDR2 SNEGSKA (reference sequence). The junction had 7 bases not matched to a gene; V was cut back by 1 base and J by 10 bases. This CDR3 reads CSARGTQGWEQFF. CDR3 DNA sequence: TGCAGTGCTAGAGGAACACAGGGGTGGGAGCAGTTCTTC.

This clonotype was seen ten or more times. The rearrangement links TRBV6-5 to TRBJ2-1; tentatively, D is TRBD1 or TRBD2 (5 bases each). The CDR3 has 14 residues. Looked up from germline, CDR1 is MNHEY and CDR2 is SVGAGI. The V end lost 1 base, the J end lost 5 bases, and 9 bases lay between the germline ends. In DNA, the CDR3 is TGTGCCAGCAGTTACTGGGGGTCCGACAATGAGCAGTTCTTC. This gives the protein CASSYWGSDNEQFF.

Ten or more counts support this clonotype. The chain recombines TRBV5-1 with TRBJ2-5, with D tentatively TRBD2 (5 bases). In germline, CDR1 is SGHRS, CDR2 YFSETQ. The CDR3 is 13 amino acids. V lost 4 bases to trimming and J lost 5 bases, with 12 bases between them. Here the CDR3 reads CASSGGPEETQYF. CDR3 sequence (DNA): TGCGCCAGCAGCGGAGGACCGGAGGAGACCCAGTACTTC.

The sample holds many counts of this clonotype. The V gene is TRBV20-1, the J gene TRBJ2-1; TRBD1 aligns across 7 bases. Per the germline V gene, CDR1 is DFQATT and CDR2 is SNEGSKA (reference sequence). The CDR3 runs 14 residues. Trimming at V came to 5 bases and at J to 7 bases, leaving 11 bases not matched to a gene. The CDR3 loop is CSAGDRGLGNEQFF. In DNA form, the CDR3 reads TGCAGTGCTGGGGACAGAGGCCTGGGGAATGAGCAGTTCTTC.